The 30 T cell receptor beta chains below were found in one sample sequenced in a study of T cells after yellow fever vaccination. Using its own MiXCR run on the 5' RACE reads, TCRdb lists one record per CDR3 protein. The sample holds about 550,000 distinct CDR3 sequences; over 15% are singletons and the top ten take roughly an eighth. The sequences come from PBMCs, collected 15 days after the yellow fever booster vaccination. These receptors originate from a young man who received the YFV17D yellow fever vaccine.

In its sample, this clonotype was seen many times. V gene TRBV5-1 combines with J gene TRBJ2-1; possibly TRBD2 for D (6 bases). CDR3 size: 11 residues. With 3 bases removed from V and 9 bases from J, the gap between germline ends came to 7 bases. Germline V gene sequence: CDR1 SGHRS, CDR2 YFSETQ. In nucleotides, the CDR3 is TGCGCCAGCAGCTCTAGCGTTGAGCAGTTCTTC. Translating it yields CASSSSVEQFF.

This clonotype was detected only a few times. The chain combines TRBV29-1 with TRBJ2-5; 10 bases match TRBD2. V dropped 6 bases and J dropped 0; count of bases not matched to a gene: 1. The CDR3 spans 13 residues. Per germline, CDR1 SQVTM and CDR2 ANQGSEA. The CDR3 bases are TGCAGCGTACTAGCGGGGTACCAAGAGACCCAGTACTTC. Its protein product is CSVLAGYQETQYF.

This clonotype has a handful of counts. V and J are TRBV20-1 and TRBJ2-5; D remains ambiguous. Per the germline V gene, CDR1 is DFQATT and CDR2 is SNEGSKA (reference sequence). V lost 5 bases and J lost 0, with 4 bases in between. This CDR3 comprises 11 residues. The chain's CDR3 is CSALDQETQYF. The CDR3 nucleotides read TGCAGTGCTCTAGACCAAGAGACCCAGTACTTC.

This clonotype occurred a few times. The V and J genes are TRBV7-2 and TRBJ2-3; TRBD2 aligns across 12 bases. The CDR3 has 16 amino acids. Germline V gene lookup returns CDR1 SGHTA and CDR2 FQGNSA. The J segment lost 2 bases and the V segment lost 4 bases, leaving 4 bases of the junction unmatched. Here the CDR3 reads CASSSRTSGNTDTQYF. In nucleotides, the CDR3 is TGTGCCAGCAGCTCCCGGACTAGCGGGAACACAGATACGCAGTATTTT.

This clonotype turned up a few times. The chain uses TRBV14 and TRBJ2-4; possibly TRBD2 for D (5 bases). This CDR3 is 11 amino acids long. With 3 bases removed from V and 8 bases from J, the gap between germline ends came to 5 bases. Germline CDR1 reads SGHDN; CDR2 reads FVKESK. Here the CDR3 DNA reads TGTGCCAGCAGCCAGCGGGACATTCAGTACTTC. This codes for CASSQRDIQYF.

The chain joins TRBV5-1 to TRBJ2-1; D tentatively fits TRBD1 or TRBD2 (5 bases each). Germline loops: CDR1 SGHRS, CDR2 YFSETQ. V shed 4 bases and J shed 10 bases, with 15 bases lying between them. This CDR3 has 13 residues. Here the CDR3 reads CASSPGTLREQFF. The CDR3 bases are TGCGCCAGCAGCCCAGGGACCCTTAGGGAGCAGTTCTTC.

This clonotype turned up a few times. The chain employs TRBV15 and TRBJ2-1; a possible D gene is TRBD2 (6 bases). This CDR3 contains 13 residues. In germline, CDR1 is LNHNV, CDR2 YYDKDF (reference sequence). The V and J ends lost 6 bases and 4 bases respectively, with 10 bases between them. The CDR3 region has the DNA TGTGCCACCAGTCGGGAGCCATACAATGAGCAGTTCTTC. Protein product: CATSREPYNEQFF.

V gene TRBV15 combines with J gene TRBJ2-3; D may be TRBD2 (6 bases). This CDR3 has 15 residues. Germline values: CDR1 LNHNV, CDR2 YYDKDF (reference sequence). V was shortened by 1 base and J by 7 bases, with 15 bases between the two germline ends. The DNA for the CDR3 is TGTGCCACCAGCAGAGGGCGGGATAGGATCCATACGCAGTATTTT. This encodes CATSRGRDRIHTQYF.

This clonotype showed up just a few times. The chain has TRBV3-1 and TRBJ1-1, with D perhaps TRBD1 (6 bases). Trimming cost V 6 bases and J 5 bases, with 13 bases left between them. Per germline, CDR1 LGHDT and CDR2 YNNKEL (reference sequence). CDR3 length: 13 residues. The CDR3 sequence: CASREGGRTEAFF. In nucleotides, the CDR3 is TGTGCCAGCAGGGAGGGGGGGCGGACTGAAGCTTTCTTT.

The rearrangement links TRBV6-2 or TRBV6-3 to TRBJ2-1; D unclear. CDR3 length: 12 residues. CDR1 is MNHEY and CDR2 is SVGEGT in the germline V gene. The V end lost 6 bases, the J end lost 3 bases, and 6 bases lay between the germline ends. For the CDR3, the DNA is TGTGCCAGCAGAGCAGGCTACAATGAGCAGTTCTTC. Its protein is CASRAGYNEQFF.

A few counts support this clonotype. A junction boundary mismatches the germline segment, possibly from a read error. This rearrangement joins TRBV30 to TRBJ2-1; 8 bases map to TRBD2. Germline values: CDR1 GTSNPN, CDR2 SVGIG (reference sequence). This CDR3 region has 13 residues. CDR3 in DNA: TGTGCCTGGAGTGATATGAGCGGGAGTTCTCCTCACTTC. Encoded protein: CAWSDMSGSSPHF.

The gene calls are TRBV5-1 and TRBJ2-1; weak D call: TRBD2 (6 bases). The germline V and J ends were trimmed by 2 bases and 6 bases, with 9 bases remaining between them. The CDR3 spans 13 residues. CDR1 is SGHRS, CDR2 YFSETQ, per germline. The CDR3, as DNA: TGCGCCAGCAGCTTAGGGGACTCCAATGAGCAGTTCTTC. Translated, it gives CASSLGDSNEQFF.

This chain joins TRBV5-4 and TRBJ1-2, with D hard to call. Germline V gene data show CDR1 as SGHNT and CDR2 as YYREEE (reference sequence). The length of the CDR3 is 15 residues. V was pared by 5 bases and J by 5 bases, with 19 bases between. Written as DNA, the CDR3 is TGTGCCAGCAGGCGCGAGGTGGCGGAACCTTATGGCTACACCTTC. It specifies CASRREVAEPYGYTF. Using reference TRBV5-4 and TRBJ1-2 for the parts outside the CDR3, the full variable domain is ETGVTQSPTHLIKTRGQQVTLRCSSQSGHNTVSWYQQALGQGPQFIFQYYREEENGRGNFPPRFSGLQFPNYSSELNVNALELDDSALYLCASRREVAEPYGYTFGSGTRLTVV.

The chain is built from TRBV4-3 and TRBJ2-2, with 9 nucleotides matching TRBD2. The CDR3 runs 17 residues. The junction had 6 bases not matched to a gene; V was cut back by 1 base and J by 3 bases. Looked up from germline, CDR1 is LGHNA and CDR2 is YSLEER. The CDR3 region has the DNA TGCGCCAGCAGCCAAGTTAGGGCGGGGGGGGACACCGGGGAGCTGTTTTTT. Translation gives CASSQVRAGGDTGELFF.

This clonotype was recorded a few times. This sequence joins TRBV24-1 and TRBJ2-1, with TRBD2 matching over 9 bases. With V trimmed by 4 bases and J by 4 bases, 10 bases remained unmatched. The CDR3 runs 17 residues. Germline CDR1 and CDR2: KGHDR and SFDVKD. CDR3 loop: CATSDDVAGAFYNEQFF. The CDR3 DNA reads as TGTGCCACCAGTGACGATGTAGCGGGAGCTTTTTACAATGAGCAGTTCTTC.

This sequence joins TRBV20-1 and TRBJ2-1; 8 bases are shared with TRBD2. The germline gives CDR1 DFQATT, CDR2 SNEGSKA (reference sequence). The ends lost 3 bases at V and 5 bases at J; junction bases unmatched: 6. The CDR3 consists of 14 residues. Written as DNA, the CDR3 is TGCAGTGCTAGGAAAGCGGGAGCAAACAATGAGCAGTTCTTC. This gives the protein CSARKAGANNEQFF.

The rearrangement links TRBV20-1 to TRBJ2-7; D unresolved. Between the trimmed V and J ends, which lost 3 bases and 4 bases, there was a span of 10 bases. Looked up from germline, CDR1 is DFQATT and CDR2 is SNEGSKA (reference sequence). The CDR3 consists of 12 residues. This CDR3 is CSASHRRYEQYF. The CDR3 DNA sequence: TGCAGTGCTAGTCATCGGAGATACGAGCAGTACTTC.

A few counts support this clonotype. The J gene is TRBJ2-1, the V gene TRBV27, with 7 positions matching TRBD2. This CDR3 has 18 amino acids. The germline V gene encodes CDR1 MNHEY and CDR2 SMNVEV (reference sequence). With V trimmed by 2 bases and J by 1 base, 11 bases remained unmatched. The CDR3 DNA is TGTGCCAGCAGTTTAGACTGGGGTCCCGGGAGGTCCTACAATGAGCAGTTCTTC. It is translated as CASSLDWGPGRSYNEQFF.

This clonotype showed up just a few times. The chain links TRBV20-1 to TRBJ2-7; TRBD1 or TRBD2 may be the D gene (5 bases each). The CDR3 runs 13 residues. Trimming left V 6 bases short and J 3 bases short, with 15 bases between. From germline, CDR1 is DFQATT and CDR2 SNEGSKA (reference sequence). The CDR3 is CSAHPGPNYEQYF. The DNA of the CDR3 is TGCAGTGCCCACCCGGGACCCAACTACGAGCAGTACTTC.

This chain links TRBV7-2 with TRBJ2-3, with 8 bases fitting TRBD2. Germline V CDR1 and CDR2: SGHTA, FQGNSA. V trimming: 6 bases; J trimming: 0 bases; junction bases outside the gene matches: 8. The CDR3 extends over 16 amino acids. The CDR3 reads CASSSTSSGSTDTQYF. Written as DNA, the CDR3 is TGTGCCAGCAGTTCCACCTCTAGCGGGAGCACAGATACGCAGTATTTT.

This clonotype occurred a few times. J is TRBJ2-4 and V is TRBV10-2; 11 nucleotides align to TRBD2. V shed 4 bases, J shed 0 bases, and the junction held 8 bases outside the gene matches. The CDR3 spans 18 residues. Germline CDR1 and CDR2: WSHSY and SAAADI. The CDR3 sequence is CASSGGTSGSVAKNIQYF. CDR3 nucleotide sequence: TGCGCCAGCAGTGGTGGGACTAGCGGAAGTGTAGCCAAAAACATTCAGTACTTC.

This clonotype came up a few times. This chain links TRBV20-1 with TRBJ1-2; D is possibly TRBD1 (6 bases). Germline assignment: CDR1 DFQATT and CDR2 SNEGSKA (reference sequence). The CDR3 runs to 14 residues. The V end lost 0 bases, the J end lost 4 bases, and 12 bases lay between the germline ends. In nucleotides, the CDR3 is TGCAGTGCTAGAGATTCAGGGGTGGGCTATGGCTACACCTTC. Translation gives CSARDSGVGYGYTF.

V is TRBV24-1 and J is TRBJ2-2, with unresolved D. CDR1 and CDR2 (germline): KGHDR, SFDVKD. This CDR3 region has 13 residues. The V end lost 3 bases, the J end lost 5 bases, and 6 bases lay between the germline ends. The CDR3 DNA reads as TGTGCCACCAGTGATCTTGATACCGGGGAGCTGTTTTTT. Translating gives CATSDLDTGELFF.

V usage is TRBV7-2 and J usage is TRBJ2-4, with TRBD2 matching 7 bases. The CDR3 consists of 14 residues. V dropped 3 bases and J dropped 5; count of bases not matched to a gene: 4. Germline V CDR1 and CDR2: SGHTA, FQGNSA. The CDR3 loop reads CASSLSLAENIQYF. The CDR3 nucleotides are TGTGCCAGCAGCTTGAGCCTAGCGGAAAACATTCAGTACTTC.

The CDR3 loop is CASKGGSHSYEQYF. CDR3 sequence (DNA): TGTGCCAGCAAGGGTGGGAGCCATTCCTACGAGCAGTACTTC. The V gene is TRBV6-1, the J gene TRBJ2-7, with D perhaps matching TRBD2 (5 bases). The CDR3 is made up of 14 amino acids. Germline loops: CDR1 MNHNS, CDR2 SASEGT. V was clipped by 7 bases and J by 1 base, with 14 bases between them.

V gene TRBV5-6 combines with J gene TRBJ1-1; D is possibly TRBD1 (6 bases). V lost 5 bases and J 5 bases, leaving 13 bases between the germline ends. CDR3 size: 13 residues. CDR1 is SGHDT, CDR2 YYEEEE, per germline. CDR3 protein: CASRPQGQTEAFF. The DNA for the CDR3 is TGTGCCAGCAGACCTCAGGGGCAGACTGAAGCTTTCTTT.

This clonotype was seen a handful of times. The CDR3 protein is CASSPGTSPQNSKETQYF. In DNA form, the CDR3 reads TGTGCCAGCAGTCCCGGGACTAGCCCCCAAAATTCCAAAGAGACCCAGTACTTC. The V and J genes are TRBV6-2 or TRBV6-3 and TRBJ2-5; 9 nucleotides line up with TRBD2. The CDR3 is 18 amino acids. CDR1 MNHEY and CDR2 SVGEGT come from the germline V gene. The trim removed 5 bases at V and 3 bases at J, leaving 16 bases unmatched.

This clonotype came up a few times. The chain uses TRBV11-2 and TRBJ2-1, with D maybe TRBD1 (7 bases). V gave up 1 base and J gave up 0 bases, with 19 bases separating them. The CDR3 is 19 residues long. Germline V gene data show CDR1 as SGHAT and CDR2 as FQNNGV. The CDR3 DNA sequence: TGTGCCAGCAGCTTAGGGGGCCTACAGGGGACTGGCTCCTACAATGAGCAGTTCTTC. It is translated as CASSLGGLQGTGSYNEQFF.

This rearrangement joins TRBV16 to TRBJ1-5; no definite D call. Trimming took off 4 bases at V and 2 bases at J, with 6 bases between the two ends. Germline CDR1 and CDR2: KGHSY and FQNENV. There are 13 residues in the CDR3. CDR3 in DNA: TGTGCCAGCAGCCCTATGGGCAATCAGCCCCAGCATTTT. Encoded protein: CASSPMGNQPQHF.

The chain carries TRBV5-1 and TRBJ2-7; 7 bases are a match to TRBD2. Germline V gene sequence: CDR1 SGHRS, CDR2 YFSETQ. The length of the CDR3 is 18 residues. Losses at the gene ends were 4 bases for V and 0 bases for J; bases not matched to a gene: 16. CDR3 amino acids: CASSRQWEFGGSSYEQYF. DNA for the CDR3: TGCGCCAGCAGCCGCCAATGGGAGTTCGGCGGGAGCTCCTACGAGCAGTACTTC.